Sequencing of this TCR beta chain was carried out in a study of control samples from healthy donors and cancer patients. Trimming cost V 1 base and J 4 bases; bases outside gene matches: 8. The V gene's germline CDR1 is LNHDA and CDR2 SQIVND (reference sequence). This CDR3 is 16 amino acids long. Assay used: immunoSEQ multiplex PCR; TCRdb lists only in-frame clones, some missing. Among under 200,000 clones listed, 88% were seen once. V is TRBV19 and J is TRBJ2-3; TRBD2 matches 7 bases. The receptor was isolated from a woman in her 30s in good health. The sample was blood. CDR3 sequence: CASSIGGLTRADTQYF. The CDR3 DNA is TGTGCCAGTAGTATAGGGGGACTAACTCGGGCAGATACGCAGTATTTT.